Listed here are 21 T cell receptor beta chains from one sample, sequenced in a study of CXCR3-negative and CXCR3-positive naive CD8 T cells. The TRB cDNA libraries were prepared by 5' RACE with UMI labels. TCRdb reprocessed the 5' RACE reads and stores each CDR3 protein as one record, lacking DNA. The data include 45,000 or so distinct CDR3 sequences; the top ten clones carry about 1.4%. What was sequenced was naive CXCR3- CD8+ T cells from blood. Specified subset: CD45RO-CCR7+CD27+CD95- naive CD8+ T cells lacking CXCR3 (TNR3-). The receptor source for this set is a human donor in good health. Some clones in this sample may be carry-over from other donors' samples.

J is TRBJ2-7 and V is TRBV7-9; TCRdb lists TRBD1, though no DNA is available to test this call. Germline loops: CDR1 SEHNR, CDR2 FQNEAQ (reference sequence). The CDR3 runs 13 residues. The CDR3 sequence is CASSTGVVYEQYF. Based on the CDR3 plus reference TRBV7-9 and TRBJ2-7, the full variable domain is DTGVSQNPRHKITKRGQNVTFRCDPISEHNRLYWYRQTLGQGPEFLTYFQNEAQLEKSRLLSDRFSAERPKGSFSTLEIQRTEQGDSAMYLCASSTGVVYEQYFGPGTRLTVT.

V gene TRBV27 combines with J gene TRBJ1-2; TCRdb's D call, TRBD1, is unchecked because there is no DNA. Germline lookup yields CDR1 MNHEY and CDR2 SMNVEV (reference sequence). There are 15 residues in the CDR3. The CDR3 here is CASSFPGAILYGYTF.

The genes are TRBV4-3 and TRBJ1-1. In germline, CDR1 is LGHNA, CDR2 YSLEER. This CDR3 is built from 13 residues. This CDR3 is CASSQGWNTEAFF.

This rearrangement joins TRBV12-3 or TRBV12-4 to TRBJ1-2; TCRdb calls TRBD1, which cannot be checked without DNA. The length of the CDR3 is 13 residues. CDR3 region: CASSPGTGNGYTF.

The chain couples TRBV15 to TRBJ1-2; absent DNA, TCRdb's TRBD1 call cannot be checked. The CDR3 is 14 residues long. Looked up from germline, CDR1 is LNHNV and CDR2 is YYDKDF (reference sequence). The CDR3 is CATSRGQGDYGYTF.

This chain uses TRBV4-3 with TRBJ2-2; TCRdb selects TRBD1, and the lack of DNA leaves this call unchecked. Germline values: CDR1 LGHNA, CDR2 YSLEER. This CDR3 region has 15 residues. The CDR3 sequence: CASSQTGTGPGELFF.

The rearrangement links TRBV5-1 to TRBJ2-1; the D gene TCRdb calls, TRBD2, cannot be checked with no DNA. The CDR3 has 16 amino acids. Germline V gene sequence: CDR1 SGHRS, CDR2 YFSETQ. CDR3: CASSFKTSGEYNEQFF.

V and J are TRBV5-8 and TRBJ1-1; there is no DNA to check the TCRdb D call of TRBD1. This CDR3 has 19 amino acids. Germline CDR1 SGHTS, CDR2 YDEGEE. The CDR3 here is CASSLVVGVRARGNTEAFF. Full variable domain (outside the CDR3, taken from reference TRBV5-8 and TRBJ1-1): EAGVTQSPTHLIKTRGQQATLRCSPISGHTSVYWYQQALGLGLQFLLWYDEGEERNRGNFPPRFSGRQFPNYSSELNVNALELEDSALYLCASSLVVGVRARGNTEAFFGQGTRLTVV.

The chain has TRBV6-6 and TRBJ1-6; TCRdb's D gene call, TRBD1, goes unchecked for lack of DNA. CDR3 size: 15 residues. In germline, CDR1 is MNHNY, CDR2 SVGAGI (reference sequence). The CDR3 is CASSYEGAFNSPLHF.

The V gene is TRBV2, the J gene TRBJ2-7. The CDR3 has 11 residues. Per germline, CDR1 SNHLY and CDR2 FYNNEI. CDR3 amino acids: CASSEYYEQYF.

According to its frequency, this clonotype is medium-sized. The chain uses TRBV4-3 and TRBJ1-1; there is no DNA to check the TCRdb D call of TRBD1. The V gene's germline CDR1 is LGHNA and CDR2 YSLEER. The CDR3 is 15 residues long. Here the CDR3 reads CASSQYSGRNTEAFF.

The chain links TRBV28 to TRBJ2-7; the D call from TCRdb, TRBD1, cannot be confirmed without DNA. The CDR3 sequence is 12 residues long. CDR1 and CDR2 (germline): MDHEN, SYDVKM. This CDR3 reads CASSLPPWEQYF.

V and J are TRBV6-1 and TRBJ2-7. The germline V gene has CDR1 MNHNS and CDR2 SASEGT. This CDR3 has 13 residues. This chain's CDR3 is CASSELWFGEQYF.

The chain recombines TRBV21-1 with TRBJ2-7; TCRdb's assignment of TRBD1 cannot be checked, as there is no DNA. TRBV21-1 is shown as a pseudogene. The CDR3 is made up of 16 amino acids. This chain's CDR3 is CASSKAGAGGDYEQYF.

V gene TRBV12-3 or TRBV12-4 combines with J gene TRBJ2-1; TCRdb indicates TRBD1, and absent DNA this call remains unverified. This CDR3 contains 15 residues. CDR3 sequence reads: CASSFRGQGHNEQFF.

J is TRBJ2-7 and V is TRBV5-1; lacking DNA, the TRBD2 call made by TCRdb goes unchecked. The CDR3 spans 14 residues. Germline V lookup: CDR1 SGHRS, CDR2 YFSETQ. The CDR3 spells CASSVGDGPYEQYF.

V usage is TRBV4-1 and J usage is TRBJ2-1; checking the TCRdb D call of TRBD2 is not possible without DNA. Germline-derived CDR1 and CDR2 are MGHRA and YSYEKL. The CDR3 loop spans 17 amino acids. CDR3 amino acids: CASSPEPGLLNYNEQFF.

The rearrangement links TRBV4-1 to TRBJ2-7; TCRdb lists TRBD2, though no DNA is available to test this call. CDR1 is MGHRA and CDR2 is YSYEKL in the germline V gene. There are 14 residues in the CDR3. The CDR3 sequence: CASSQDEGFYEQYF.

This rearrangement joins TRBV12-3 or TRBV12-4 to TRBJ2-7. The CDR3 is 11 amino acids. This CDR3 is CASSLSGEQYF.

The chain joins TRBV14 to TRBJ2-4; TCRdb indicates TRBD2, and absent DNA this call remains unverified. Germline CDR1 SGHDN, CDR2 FVKESK. The CDR3 totals 15 residues. The CDR3 sequence: CASSPGVGAKNIQYF.

The V gene is TRBV20-1, the J gene TRBJ2-7; TCRdb reports TRBD1, a call that lacks DNA to check it against. The CDR3 is 14 residues long. In germline, CDR1 is DFQATT, CDR2 SNEGSKA (reference sequence). The CDR3 loop reads CSAPEGGQIYEQYF.